Listed below are T cell receptor beta chains from one sample, sequenced in a study of PD-1 blockade in classical Hodgkin lymphoma. Assay used: immunoSEQ multiplex PCR; TCRdb lists only in-frame clones, some missing. This table holds 20,000 to 30,000 clones, 81% found once. Sequences were derived from peripheral blood mononuclear cells (PBMCs), sampled before the second cycle of nivolumab. The source of these receptors is a human donor with classical Hodgkin lymphoma. Both conserved end residues are part of each CDR3. The D gene is left open where the match is weak. Part of the rows lack a size; the others show once, few, many or a class for expanded clones.

j_call: TRBJ2-7
clone_size: few
v_call: TRBV18
d_call: TRBD1
cdr3_aa: CASSPPWDRAYEQYF
cdr3_nt: TGTGCCAGCTCACCACCGTGGGACAGGGCGTACGAGCAGTACTTC

j_call: TRBJ1-2
clone_size: NA
v_call: TRBV2
d_call: NA
cdr3_aa: CASSVRYGYTF
cdr3_nt: TGTGCCAGCAGTGTTCGCTATGGCTACACCTTC

j_call: TRBJ2-5
clone_size: NA
v_call: TRBV12-2
d_call: NA
cdr3_aa: CASRLEGVEWEETQYF
cdr3_nt: TGTGCAAGTCGCTTAGAAGGGGTGGAATGGGAAGAGACCCAGTACTTC

j_call: TRBJ1-1
clone_size: few
v_call: TRBV6-4
d_call: TRBD1
cdr3_aa: CASSDSIPPGGWTEAFF
cdr3_nt: TGTGCCAGCAGTGACTCGATCCCGCCAGGGGGTTGGACTGAAGCTTTCTTT

j_call: TRBJ2-1
clone_size: NA
v_call: TRBV5-1
d_call: TRBD2
cdr3_aa: CASSFTSAGEQFF
cdr3_nt: TGCGCCAGCAGCTTTACTAGCGCCGGTGAGCAGTTCTTC

j_call: TRBJ2-3
clone_size: once
v_call: TRBV30
d_call: TRBD2
cdr3_aa: CALGAVAGITDTQYF
cdr3_nt: TGTGCCTTAGGGGCCGTAGCGGGGATCACAGATACGCAGTATTTT

j_call: TRBJ2-1
clone_size: NA
v_call: TRBV19
d_call: NA
cdr3_aa: CASTGRWRAYNEQFF
cdr3_nt: TGTGCCAGTACCGGGCGGTGGAGGGCCTACAATGAGCAGTTCTTC

j_call: TRBJ1-3
clone_size: NA
v_call: TRBV2
d_call: NA
cdr3_aa: CASSEPVGVSGNTIYF
cdr3_nt: TGTGCCAGCAGTGAACCGGTGGGAGTCTCTGGAAACACCATATATTTT

j_call: TRBJ2-1
clone_size: NA
v_call: TRBV7-9
d_call: NA
cdr3_aa: CASSTNVDSNEQFF
cdr3_nt: TGTGCCAGCAGCACGAACGTGGATAGCAATGAGCAGTTCTTC

j_call: TRBJ2-7
clone_size: NA
v_call: TRBV5-1
d_call: NA
cdr3_aa: CASSLTILGNFNSYEQYF
cdr3_nt: TGCGCCAGCAGCTTGACGATTCTAGGGAACTTTAATTCCTACGAGCAGTACTTC

j_call: TRBJ1-6
clone_size: NA
v_call: TRBV5-4
d_call: TRBD1
cdr3_aa: CASSLDRGNSPLHF
cdr3_nt: TGTGCCAGCAGCTTAGACAGGGGTAATTCACCCCTCCACTTT

j_call: TRBJ1-5
clone_size: NA
v_call: TRBV6-6
d_call: NA
cdr3_aa: CASSYLGSSNQPQHF
cdr3_nt: TGTGCCAGCAGTTACCTGGGGAGTAGCAATCAGCCCCAGCATTTT

j_call: TRBJ1-5
clone_size: medium-sized
v_call: TRBV19
d_call: NA
cdr3_aa: CASSMGVRQPQHF
cdr3_nt: TGTGCCAGTAGTATGGGGGTGAGACAGCCCCAGCATTTT

j_call: TRBJ1-6
clone_size: NA
v_call: TRBV2
d_call: NA
cdr3_aa: CASSEEGTSPLHF
cdr3_nt: TGTGCCAGCAGTGAAGAAGGTACTTCACCCCTCCACTTT

j_call: TRBJ1-2
clone_size: few
v_call: TRBV6-1
d_call: NA
cdr3_aa: CASSEVQGTGYTF
cdr3_nt: TGTGCCAGCAGTGAAGTACAGGGCACAGGCTACACCTTC

j_call: TRBJ1-6
clone_size: NA
v_call: TRBV5-1
d_call: TRBD1
cdr3_aa: CASSSQGLDSPLHF
cdr3_nt: TGCGCCAGCAGCTCACAGGGGTTGGATTCACCCCTCCACTTT

j_call: TRBJ1-2
clone_size: once
v_call: TRBV13
d_call: NA
cdr3_aa: CASSFKLRQANYGYTF
cdr3_nt: TGTGCCAGCAGCTTTAAGTTGCGACAGGCTAACTATGGCTACACCTTC

j_call: TRBJ1-2
clone_size: NA
v_call: TRBV30
d_call: NA
cdr3_aa: CAWSVQGLSGYGYTF
cdr3_nt: TGTGCCTGGAGTGTACAGGGCCTGTCGGGCTATGGCTACACCTTC

j_call: TRBJ1-6
clone_size: NA
v_call: TRBV6-6
d_call: NA
cdr3_aa: CASSGEARRDSPLHF
cdr3_nt: TGTGCCAGCAGTGGGGAGGCGCGGCGAGATTCACCCCTCCACTTT

j_call: TRBJ1-4
clone_size: once
v_call: TRBV5-6
d_call: TRBD1
cdr3_aa: CASSLPGQGNEKLFF
cdr3_nt: TGTGCCAGCAGCTTGCCGGGACAGGGGAATGAAAAACTGTTTTTT

j_call: TRBJ2-2
clone_size: NA
v_call: TRBV2
d_call: NA
cdr3_aa: CASSDEGFGELFF
cdr3_nt: TGTGCCAGCAGTGACGAGGGGTTCGGGGAGCTGTTTTTT

j_call: TRBJ2-7
clone_size: NA
v_call: TRBV30
d_call: NA
cdr3_aa: CAWSDPYEQYF
cdr3_nt: TGTGCCTGGAGTGACCCCTACGAGCAGTACTTC

j_call: TRBJ2-3
clone_size: NA
v_call: TRBV5-1
d_call: NA
cdr3_aa: CASSWDLYTDTQYF
cdr3_nt: TGCGCCAGCAGCTGGGACCTATACACAGATACGCAGTATTTT

j_call: TRBJ2-7
clone_size: NA
v_call: TRBV13
d_call: TRBD2
cdr3_aa: CASSFTSGGSSYEQYF
cdr3_nt: TGTGCCAGCAGCTTTACTAGCGGGGGAAGCTCCTACGAGCAGTACTTC

j_call: TRBJ1-3
clone_size: many
v_call: TRBV9
d_call: NA
cdr3_aa: CASSVADSLLGNGNTIYF
cdr3_nt: TGTGCCAGCAGCGTAGCGGACAGCCTCCTTGGAAATGGAAACACCATATATTTT

j_call: TRBJ2-7
clone_size: NA
v_call: TRBV28
d_call: TRBD1
cdr3_aa: CASSLSQGAIRYF
cdr3_nt: TGTGCCAGCAGTTTATCCCAGGGGGCAATTAGGTACTTC

j_call: TRBJ2-7
clone_size: NA
v_call: TRBV6-6
d_call: TRBD2
cdr3_aa: CASSYSSLAGSYEQYF
cdr3_nt: TGTGCCAGCAGTTACTCGAGTTTAGCGGGCTCCTACGAGCAGTACTTC

j_call: TRBJ2-7
clone_size: NA
v_call: TRBV11-3
d_call: TRBD1
cdr3_aa: CASSLGWRLTGVYEQYF
cdr3_nt: TGTGCCAGCAGCTTAGGATGGCGCCTGACAGGGGTCTACGAGCAGTACTTC

j_call: TRBJ2-5
clone_size: NA
v_call: TRBV7-7
d_call: NA
cdr3_aa: CASSPGMGAQETQYF
cdr3_nt: TGTGCTAGCAGCCCGGGTATGGGGGCCCAAGAGACCCAGTACTTC

j_call: TRBJ2-7
clone_size: NA
v_call: TRBV2
d_call: NA
cdr3_aa: CASSVGEKYEQYF
cdr3_nt: TGTGCCAGCAGTGTAGGGGAAAAGTACGAGCAGTACTTC

j_call: TRBJ2-1
clone_size: NA
v_call: TRBV15
d_call: TRBD2
cdr3_aa: CATSTGTSGMDEQFF
cdr3_nt: TGTGCCACCAGCACCGGGACTAGCGGGATGGATGAGCAGTTCTTC